This T cell receptor beta chain was recovered during a study of technical replicates of blood from a few donors (dated by TCRdb to the late 2010s). Library prep was done by the immunoSEQ multiplex PCR assay. TCRdb stores this immuneACCESS table with in-frame sequences only. Part of the clones is absent; in the studies checked, under half of the shortfall reflects unresolved V genes, and no reason is known for the rest. For this sample the table gives about 100,000 clones, of which almost 96% were detected only once. Jointly, the top ten make up roughly 0.22% of the sample. As regards this clone: Its antigen target is currently unknown. No per-base quality is available; no much larger clone lies one base away.

Counted from cysteine to phenylalanine, this CDR3 has 13 amino acids. Only the CDR3 DNA is retained, 39 bases long and in frame from the first base. CDR1 and CDR2, per the germline V gene, are ENHRY and SYGVKD. Trimming leaves V shorter by 6 bases and J shorter by 7 bases, with the junction holding 3 bases beyond the gene matches. What was sequenced was T cells isolated from PBMCs. The chain was built from TRBV10-3 and TRBJ2-1, and 10 bases in between align with TRBD1. The receptor's source is a human donor in good health. CDR3 region: CAISGQGVNEQFF. The nucleotide sequence reads as follows: TGTGCCATCAGCGGACAGGGGGTGAATGAGCAGTTCTTC.